This record looks at one TCR beta chain sequence and its context. Its antigen is unknown. The record has no base qualities; no much larger clone is one base away. Interpreted using the paper, the time point label stands for: week 5, during vaccination. Each vaccine dose, consisting of 300 ug of a 20-mer mutant IDH1 peptide in Montanide, was administered subcutaneously with topical imiquimod. Newly diagnosed WHO grade 3 or 4 IDH1-mutant astrocytomas showing loss of nuclear ATRX were present in the donors. The samples were drawn from NOA16, a multicentre, single-arm, open-label phase I trial in Germany that tested a mutant IDH1 peptide vaccine in humans for the first time. Genomic DNA for TCRB sequencing was isolated from EDTA blood with the DNeasy Blood and Tissue Kit. Receptor amplification or capture employed the immunoSEQ multiplex PCR assay. Following the manufacturer's protocol, the hsTCRB Kit was used to amplify rearranged TCR beta chain sequences. TCRB libraries were sequenced on an Illumina MiSeq. The paper's data handling went like this. The proprietary platform of the kit vendor was used for demultiplexing, trimming and gene mapping. As stored in TCRdb, this immuneACCESS dataset retains in-frame rearrangements with V and J assigned. A fraction of the clones does not appear; measured against another copy, unresolved V genes explain less than half of the discrepancy, and the remainder lacks a known reason. V and J calls and clone size are those listed in that table; D and trimming were worked out from the DNA. Across this sample there are about 36,000 clones, with roughly 76% seen only once. 9.5% to 13% of the sample rests with the top ten.

From its cysteine to its phenylalanine, the CDR3 spans 14 amino acids. The CDR3 DNA has 42 bases and is translated from base 1. At the junction V is shortened by 7 bases and J by 6 bases, with 16 bases in between. The germline V gene (reference sequence) specifies LNHDA as CDR1 and SQIVND as CDR2. This entry is derived from a study of a mutant IDH1 vaccine in newly diagnosed glioma (dated by TCRdb to the early 2020s). As for the study more broadly: Eight vaccinations were administered to patients in weeks 1, 3, 5, 7, 11, 15, 19 and 23, corresponding to visits V03 through V10. Longitudinal TCRB deep sequencing was performed for fewer than 30 treated patients wherever samples were available for exploratory analyses. Peripheral blood was collected at six visits: V03 (baseline), V05, V07, V10, V12 and V13. In the chemotherapy-containing groups, vaccination started alongside temozolomide cycles, whereas in patients who had radiotherapy alone it started 4-6 weeks after radiotherapy. Before enrollment, most patients had been given radiochemotherapy with temozolomide as standard therapy, while the rest had received either radiotherapy alone or temozolomide alone. Of the roughly 32 treated patients, roughly 60% were male and about 40% were female, and a mean age of approximately 40 years was recorded. Study-wide conclusions, independent of this receptor: Availability determined which PBMC samples were chosen for TCRB deep sequencing. Across multiple MHC alleles, vaccine-induced immune responses were seen in around 94% of patients. Changes in the top peripheral T cell clonotypes picked up by TCRB sequencing did not appear to be linked to pseudoprogression. It was noted by the authors that analyses of patient blood samples could not be reproduced owing to sample limitations.

The input for sequencing was PBMCs, taken from a glioma patient whose treatment included an IDH1 peptide vaccine. This receptor chain uses TRBV19 and TRBJ1-5, with the D gene too uncertain to name. This TCR came from a man aged 50 or older with glioma. The encoded CDR3 is CASKEFEQLQPQHF. The DNA sequence is as follows: TGTGCCAGTAAAGAATTCGAACAACTTCAGCCCCAGCATTTT.